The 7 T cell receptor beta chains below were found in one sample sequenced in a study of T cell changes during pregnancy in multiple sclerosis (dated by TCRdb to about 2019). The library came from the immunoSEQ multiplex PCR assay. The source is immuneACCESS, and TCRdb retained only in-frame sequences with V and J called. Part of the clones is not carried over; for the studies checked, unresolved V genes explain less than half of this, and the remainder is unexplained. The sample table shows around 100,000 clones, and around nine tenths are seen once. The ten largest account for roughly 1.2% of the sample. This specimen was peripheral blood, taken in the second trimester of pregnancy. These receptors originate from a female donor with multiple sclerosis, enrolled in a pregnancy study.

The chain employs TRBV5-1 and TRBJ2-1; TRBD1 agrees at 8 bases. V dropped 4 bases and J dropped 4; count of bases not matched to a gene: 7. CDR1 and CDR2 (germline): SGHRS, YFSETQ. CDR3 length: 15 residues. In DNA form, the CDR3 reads TGCGCCAGCAGCCTCGGACAGGGAGGATACAATGAGCAGTTCTTC. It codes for CASSLGQGGYNEQFF. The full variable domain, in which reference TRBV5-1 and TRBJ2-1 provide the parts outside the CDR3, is KAGVTQTPRYLIKTRGQQVTLSCSPISGHRSVSWYQQTPGQGLQFLFEYFSETQRNKGNFPGRFSGRQFSNSRSEMNVSTLELGDSALYLCASSLGQGGYNEQFFGPGTRLTVL.

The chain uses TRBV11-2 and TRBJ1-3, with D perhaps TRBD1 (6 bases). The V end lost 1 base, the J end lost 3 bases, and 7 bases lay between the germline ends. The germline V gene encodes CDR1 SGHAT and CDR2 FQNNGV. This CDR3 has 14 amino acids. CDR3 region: CASSLGQDGNTIYF. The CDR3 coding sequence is TGTGCCAGCAGCTTAGGACAGGATGGAAACACCATATATTTT.

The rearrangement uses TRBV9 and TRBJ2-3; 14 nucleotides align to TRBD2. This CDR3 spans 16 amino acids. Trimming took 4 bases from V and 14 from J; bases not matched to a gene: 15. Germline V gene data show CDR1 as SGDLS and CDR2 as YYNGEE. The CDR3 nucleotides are TGTGCCAGCAGCTTACGTCAACCGGGACTAGCGGGAGAAGTGTATTTT. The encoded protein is CASSLRQPGLAGEVYF.

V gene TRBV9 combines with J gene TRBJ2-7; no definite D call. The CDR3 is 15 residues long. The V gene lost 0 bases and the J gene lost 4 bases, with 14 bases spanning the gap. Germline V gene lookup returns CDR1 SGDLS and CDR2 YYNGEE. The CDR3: CASSVEAGDYYEQYF. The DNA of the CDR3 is TGTGCCAGCAGCGTAGAGGCAGGTGATTATTACGAGCAGTACTTC.

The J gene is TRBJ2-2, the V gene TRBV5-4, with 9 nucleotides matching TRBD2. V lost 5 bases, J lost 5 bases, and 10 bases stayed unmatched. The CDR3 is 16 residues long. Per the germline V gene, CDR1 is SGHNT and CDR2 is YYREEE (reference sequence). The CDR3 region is CASRNLAGRETGELFF. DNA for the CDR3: TGTGCCAGCAGGAACCTAGCGGGAAGGGAGACCGGGGAGCTGTTTTTT.

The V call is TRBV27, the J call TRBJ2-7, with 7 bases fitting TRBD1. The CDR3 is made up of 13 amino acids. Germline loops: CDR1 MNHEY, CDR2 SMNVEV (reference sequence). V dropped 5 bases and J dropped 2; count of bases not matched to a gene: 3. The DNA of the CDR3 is TGTGCCAGCAGTCGACAGGGTGCCTACGAGCAGTACTTC. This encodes CASSRQGAYEQYF.

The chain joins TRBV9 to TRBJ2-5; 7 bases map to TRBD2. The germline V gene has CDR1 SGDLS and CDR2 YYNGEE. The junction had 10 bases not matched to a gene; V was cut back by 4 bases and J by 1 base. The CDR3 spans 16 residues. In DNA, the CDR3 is TGTGCCAGCAGCACTTCCCCAGCTAGCGGCCAAGAGACCCAGTACTTC. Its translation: CASSTSPASGQETQYF.